This T cell receptor (beta chain) stems from a study of shared clonotypes between healthy human individuals. Study-wide points: Represented diversity (both genetic and exposure-history) was limited by the small number of donors. Several donors held about 5% of naive CD4 clonotypes in common.

About this clone: Its target is not known.

TCRdb's table, derived via immunoSEQ multiplex PCR, lists solely in-frame clones and lacks some. The sample lists about 1.1 million clones, approximately 75% occurring once. This CDR3 has 16 residues. Germline V gene lookup returns CDR1 SGHNT and CDR2 YENEEA. Trimming left V 1 base short and J 4 bases short, with 16 bases between. Sequencing input: memory CD4+ T cells from PBMCs. Subset of the sample: CD45RA-negative fraction. V and J are TRBV11-3 and TRBJ2-5; possibly TRBD2 for D (6 bases). This clonotype originated in a man aged 18-30 years in good health. Some clones in this sample may be carry-over from other donors' samples. The CDR3: CASSLGFGQGGETQYF. CDR3 nucleotides: TGTGCCAGCAGCTTAGGGTTCGGGCAGGGAGGAGAGACCCAGTACTTC.